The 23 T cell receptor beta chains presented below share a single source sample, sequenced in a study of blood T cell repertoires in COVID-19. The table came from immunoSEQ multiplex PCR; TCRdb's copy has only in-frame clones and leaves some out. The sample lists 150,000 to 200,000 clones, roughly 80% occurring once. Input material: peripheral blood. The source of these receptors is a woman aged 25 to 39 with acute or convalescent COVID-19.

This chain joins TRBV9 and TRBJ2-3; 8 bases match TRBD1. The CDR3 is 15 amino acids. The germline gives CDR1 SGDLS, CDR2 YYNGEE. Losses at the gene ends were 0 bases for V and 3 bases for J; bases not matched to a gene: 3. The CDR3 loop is CASSVGTGLTDTQYF. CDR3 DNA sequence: TGTGCCAGCAGCGTAGGGACAGGGTTGACAGATACGCAGTATTTT.

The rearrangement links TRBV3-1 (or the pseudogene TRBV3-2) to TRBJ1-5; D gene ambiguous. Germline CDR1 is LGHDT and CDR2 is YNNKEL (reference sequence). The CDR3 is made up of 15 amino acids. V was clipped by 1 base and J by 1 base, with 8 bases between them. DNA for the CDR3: TGTGCCAGCAGCCAAGGGATGGGCAGCAATCAGCCCCAGCATTTT. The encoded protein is CASSQGMGSNQPQHF.

The CDR3 loop reads CASSQASGGLGNEKLFF. DNA of the CDR3: TGCGCCAGCAGCCAAGCGAGCGGGGGATTGGGTAATGAAAAACTGTTTTTT. The chain has TRBV4-1 and TRBJ1-4, with D perhaps matching TRBD1 (5 bases). V was shortened by 1 base and J by 4 bases, with 16 bases between the two germline ends. This CDR3 has 17 residues. CDR1 is MGHRA and CDR2 is YSYEKL in the germline V gene.

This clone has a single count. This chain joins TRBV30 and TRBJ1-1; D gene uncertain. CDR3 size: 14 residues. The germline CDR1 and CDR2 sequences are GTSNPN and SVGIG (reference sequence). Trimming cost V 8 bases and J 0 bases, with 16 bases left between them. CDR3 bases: TGTGCCGGAAAAATCGGGGTGTTGAACACTGAAGCTTTCTTT. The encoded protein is CAGKIGVLNTEAFF.

The CDR3 is CASSFLGTGMPYEQYF. DNA of the CDR3: TGTGCCAGCAGTTTCCTCGGGACAGGAATGCCCTACGAGCAGTACTTC. The gene calls are TRBV28 and TRBJ2-7; 8 bases map to TRBD1. From germline, CDR1 is MDHEN and CDR2 SYDVKM. There are 16 residues in the CDR3. V was clipped by 3 bases and J by 2 bases; unmatched bases: 9.

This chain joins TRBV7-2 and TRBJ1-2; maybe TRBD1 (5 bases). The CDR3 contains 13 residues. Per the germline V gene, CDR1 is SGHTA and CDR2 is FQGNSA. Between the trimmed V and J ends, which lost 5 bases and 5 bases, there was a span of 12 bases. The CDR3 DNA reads TGTGCCAGCAGCGCGGGGCAGAGTTATGGCTACACCTTC. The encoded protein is CASSAGQSYGYTF.

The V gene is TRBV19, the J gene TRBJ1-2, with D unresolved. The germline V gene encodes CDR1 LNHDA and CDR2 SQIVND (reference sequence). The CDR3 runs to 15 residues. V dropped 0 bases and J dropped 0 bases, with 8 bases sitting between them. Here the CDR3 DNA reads TGTGCCAGTAGTATAGATTTTAGCGCTAACTATGGCTACACCTTC. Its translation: CASSIDFSANYGYTF.

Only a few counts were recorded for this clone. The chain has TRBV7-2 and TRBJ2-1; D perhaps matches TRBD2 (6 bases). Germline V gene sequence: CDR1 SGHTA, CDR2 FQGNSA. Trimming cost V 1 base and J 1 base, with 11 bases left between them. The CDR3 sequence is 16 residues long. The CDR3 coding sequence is TGTGCCAGCAGCTTAGATTCCGGGAGATCCTACAATGAGCAGTTCTTC. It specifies CASSLDSGRSYNEQFF.

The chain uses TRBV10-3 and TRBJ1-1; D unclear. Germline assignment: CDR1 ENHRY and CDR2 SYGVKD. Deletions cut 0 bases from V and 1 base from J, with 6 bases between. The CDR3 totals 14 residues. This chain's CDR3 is CAISESKPNTEAFF. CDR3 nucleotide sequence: TGTGCCATCAGTGAGTCGAAGCCGAACACTGAAGCTTTCTTT.

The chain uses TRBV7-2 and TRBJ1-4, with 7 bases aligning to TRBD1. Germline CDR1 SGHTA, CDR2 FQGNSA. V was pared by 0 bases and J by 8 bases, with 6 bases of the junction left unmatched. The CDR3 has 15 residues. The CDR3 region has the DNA TGTGCCAGCAGCTTAGCTAACAGGGGCGGAGAAAAACTGTTTTTT. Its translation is CASSLANRGGEKLFF.

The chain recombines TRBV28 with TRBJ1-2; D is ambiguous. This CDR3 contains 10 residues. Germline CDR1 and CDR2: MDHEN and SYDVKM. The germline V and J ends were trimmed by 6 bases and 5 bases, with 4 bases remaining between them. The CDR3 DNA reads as TGTGCCAGCAGCCAGTATGGCTACACCTTC. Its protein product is CASSQYGYTF.

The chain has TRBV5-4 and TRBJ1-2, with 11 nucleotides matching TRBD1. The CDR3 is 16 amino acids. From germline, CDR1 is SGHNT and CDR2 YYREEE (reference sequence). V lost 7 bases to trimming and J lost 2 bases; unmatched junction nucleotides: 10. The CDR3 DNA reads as TGTGCCAGCGGCATCCCGAGGACAGGGGGCAACTATGGCTACACCTTC. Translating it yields CASGIPRTGGNYGYTF.

CDR3 DNA: TGTGCCAGCCGGGTGGGTTCACCCCTCCACTTT. Protein: CASRVGSPLHF. The chain carries TRBV6-5 and TRBJ1-6; D uncertain. The CDR3 length is 11 residues. Trimming removed 8 bases from V and 9 bases from J, with 8 bases in between. Germline assignment: CDR1 MNHEY and CDR2 SVGAGI.

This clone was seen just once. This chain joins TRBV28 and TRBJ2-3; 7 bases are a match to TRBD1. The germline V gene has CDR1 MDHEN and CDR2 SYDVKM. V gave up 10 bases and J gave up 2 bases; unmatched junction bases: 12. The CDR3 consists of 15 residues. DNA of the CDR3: TGTGCCACAGAAGAGGGACAGACAACCACAGATACGCAGTATTTT. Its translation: CATEEGQTTTDTQYF.

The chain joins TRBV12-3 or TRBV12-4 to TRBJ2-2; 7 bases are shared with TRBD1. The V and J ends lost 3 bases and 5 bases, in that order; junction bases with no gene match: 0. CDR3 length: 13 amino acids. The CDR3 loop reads CASSFRGTGELFF. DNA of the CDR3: TGTGCCAGCAGTTTCAGGGGGACCGGGGAGCTGTTTTTT.

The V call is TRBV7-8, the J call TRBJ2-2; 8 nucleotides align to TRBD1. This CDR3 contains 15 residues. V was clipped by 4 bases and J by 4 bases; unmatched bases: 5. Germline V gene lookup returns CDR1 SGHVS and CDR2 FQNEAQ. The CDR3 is CASSSEDRATGELFF. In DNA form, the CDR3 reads TGTGCCAGCAGCTCTGAGGACAGGGCCACCGGGGAGCTGTTTTTT. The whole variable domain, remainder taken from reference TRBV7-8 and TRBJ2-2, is GAGVSQSPRYKVAKRGQDVALRCDPISGHVSLFWYQQALGQGPEFLTYFQNEAQLDKSGLPSDRFFAERPEGSVSTLKIQRTQQEDSAVYLCASSSEDRATGELFFGEGSRLTVL.

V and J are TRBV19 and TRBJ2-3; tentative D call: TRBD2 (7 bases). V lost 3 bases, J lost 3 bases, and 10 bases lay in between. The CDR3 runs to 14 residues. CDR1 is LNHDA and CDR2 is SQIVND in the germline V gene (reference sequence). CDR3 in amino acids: CASSIRGGTDTQYF. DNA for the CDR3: TGTGCCAGTAGTATCAGGGGAGGGACAGATACGCAGTATTTT. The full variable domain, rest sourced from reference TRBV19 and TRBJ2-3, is DGGITQSPKYLFRKEGQNVTLSCEQNLNHDAMYWYRQDPGQGLRLIYYSQIVNDFQKGDIAEGYSVSREKKESFPLTVTSAQKNPTAFYLCASSIRGGTDTQYFGPGTRLTVL.

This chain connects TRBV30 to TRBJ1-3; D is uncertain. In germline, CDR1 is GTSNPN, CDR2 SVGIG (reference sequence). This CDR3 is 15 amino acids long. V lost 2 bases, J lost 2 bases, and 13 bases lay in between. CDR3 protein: CAWSPSAGTGNTIYF. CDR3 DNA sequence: TGTGCCTGGAGTCCCTCGGCGGGAACTGGAAACACCATATATTTT.

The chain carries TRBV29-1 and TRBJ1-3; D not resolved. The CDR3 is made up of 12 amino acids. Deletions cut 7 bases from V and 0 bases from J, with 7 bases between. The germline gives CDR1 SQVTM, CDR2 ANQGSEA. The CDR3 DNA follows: TGCAGCGCCGGGAGCTCTGGAAACACCATATATTTT. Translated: CSAGSSGNTIYF. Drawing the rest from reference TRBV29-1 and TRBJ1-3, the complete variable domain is SAVISQKPSRDICQRGTSLTIQCQVDSQVTMMFWYRQQPGQSLTLIATANQGSEATYESGFVIDKFPISRPNLTFSTLTVSNMSPEDSSIYLCSAGSSGNTIYFGEGSWLTVV.

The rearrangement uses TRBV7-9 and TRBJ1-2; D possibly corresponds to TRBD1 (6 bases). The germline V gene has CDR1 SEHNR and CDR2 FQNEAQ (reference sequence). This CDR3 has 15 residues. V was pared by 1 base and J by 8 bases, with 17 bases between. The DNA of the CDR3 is TGTGCCAGCAGCTTAGTGGCAGGGGTAGGAGCAGGCTACACCTTC. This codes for CASSLVAGVGAGYTF.

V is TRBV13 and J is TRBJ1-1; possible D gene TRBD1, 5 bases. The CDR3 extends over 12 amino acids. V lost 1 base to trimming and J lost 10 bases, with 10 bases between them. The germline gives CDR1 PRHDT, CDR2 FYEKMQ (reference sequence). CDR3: CASSLVRAGAFF. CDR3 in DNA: TGTGCCAGCAGCTTAGTCAGGGCCGGAGCTTTCTTT.

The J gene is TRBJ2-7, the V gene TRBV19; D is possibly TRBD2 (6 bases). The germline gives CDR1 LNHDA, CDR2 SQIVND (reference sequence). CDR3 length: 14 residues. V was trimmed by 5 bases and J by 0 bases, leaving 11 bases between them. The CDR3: CASSLRLVSYEQYF. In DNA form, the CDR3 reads TGTGCCAGTAGTCTTAGACTAGTCTCCTACGAGCAGTACTTC.

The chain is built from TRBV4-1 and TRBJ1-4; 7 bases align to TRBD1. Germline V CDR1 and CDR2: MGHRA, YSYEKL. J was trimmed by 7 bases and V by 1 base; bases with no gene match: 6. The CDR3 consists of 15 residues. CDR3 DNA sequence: TGCGCCAGCAGCCAAGTAGGGGGCTTTACTGAAAAACTGTTTTTT. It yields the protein CASSQVGGFTEKLFF.